Here is one TCR beta chain with its context. The data stem from a study of blood T cell repertoires in COVID-19. Study-wide context: Acute and convalescent COVID-19 samples came from the United States, Italy and Spain.

With 4 bases clipped from V and 6 bases from J, the junction kept 11 bases outside the gene matches. CDR1 and CDR2 (germline): MDHEN, SYDVKM. This CDR3 has 16 amino acids. Assay used: immunoSEQ multiplex PCR; TCRdb lists only in-frame clones, some missing. Of roughly 250,000 clones detected, about 88% appear once; the ten largest clones hold around 0.99%. This chain uses TRBV28 with TRBJ1-2, with 10 bases matching TRBD1. The specimen sequenced was peripheral blood. This receptor was obtained from a woman aged 40-49 years who had recovered from COVID-19. The CDR3 reads CASSSQPGQGRDGYTF. For the CDR3, the DNA is TGTGCCAGCAGTTCGCAACCGGGACAGGGGCGGGATGGCTACACCTTC.